This T cell receptor beta chain was sequenced during a study of control samples from healthy donors and cancer patients. Here immunoSEQ multiplex PCR was the method, and the copy in TCRdb shows in-frame clones only, minus some. The data show approximately 69,000 clones, over 85% seen once. Germline V lookup: CDR1 MNHEY, CDR2 SVGAGI. The length of the CDR3 is 13 residues. Trimming took off 6 bases at V and 0 bases at J, with 8 bases between the two ends. This clone has only a few counts. The clonotype was recovered from a man in his 60s with colorectal cancer. This chain connects TRBV6-5 to TRBJ1-2; D not certain. The sample taken for sequencing was PBMCs. As DNA, the CDR3 is TGTGCCAGCAGCTACACCGCTAACTATGGCTACACCTTC. Its protein is CASSYTANYGYTF.